The 30 T cell receptor beta chains below all came from one sample that was sequenced in a study of cytomegalovirus exposure and HLA in healthy donors. Vbeta (60) and Jbeta (13) primers were used in the PCR. TCRdb's table, derived via immunoSEQ multiplex PCR, lists solely in-frame clones and lacks some. The profile shows around 57,000 clones, around 89% of them singletons. The sequenced sample consisted of PBMCs. Receptor source: a man aged 25 to 40 in good health and CMV-seropositive.

The chain is built from TRBV11-2 and TRBJ1-5; D possibly corresponds to TRBD1 (5 bases). This CDR3 region has 16 residues. The ends were cut back, 3 bases at V and 0 bases at J, with 12 bases in the middle. Germline V gives CDR1 SGHAT, CDR2 FQNNGV. In nucleotides, the CDR3 is TGTGCCAGCAGCTTCGGGGGGGACTATAGCAATCAGCCCCAGCATTTT. This sequence encodes CASSFGGDYSNQPQHF.

V gene TRBV5-4 combines with J gene TRBJ2-7; possible D gene TRBD1, 6 bases. Between the trimmed V and J ends, which lost 5 bases and 7 bases, there was a span of 22 bases. Germline CDR1 SGHNT, CDR2 YYREEE (reference sequence). The CDR3 has 15 residues. The CDR3 loop is CASSFPGQRGKEQYF. The CDR3 DNA sequence: TGTGCCAGCAGTTTCCCGGGACAACGAGGAAAGGAGCAGTACTTC. The full variable domain, with the rest looked up from reference TRBV5-4 and TRBJ2-7, is ETGVTQSPTHLIKTRGQQVTLRCSSQSGHNTVSWYQQALGQGPQFIFQYYREEENGRGNFPPRFSGLQFPNYSSELNVNALELDDSALYLCASSFPGQRGKEQYFGPGTRLTVT.

This clone is a singleton in its sample. V is TRBV6-5 and J is TRBJ1-2; 11 bases match TRBD1. The CDR3 loop spans 14 amino acids. Germline CDR1 reads MNHEY; CDR2 reads SVGAGI. V shed 7 bases and J 8 bases; nucleotides not matched to a gene: 9. CDR3 coding DNA: TGTGCCAGCAATAAAGCTGGGACAGGGGGAGGCTACACCTTC. This encodes CASNKAGTGGGYTF.

This clone appeared a few times. The CDR3 sequence is CASSLSQGYNEQFF. DNA for the CDR3: TGCGCCAGCAGCTTGTCACAGGGCTACAATGAGCAGTTCTTC. The rearrangement uses TRBV5-1 and TRBJ2-1; TRBD1 might be the D (6 bases). This CDR3 region has 14 residues. The germline CDR1 and CDR2 sequences are SGHRS and YFSETQ. V was clipped by 1 base and J by 3 bases, with 8 bases between them.

The genes are TRBV28 and TRBJ1-2; D ambiguous. V was clipped by 5 bases and J by 4 bases, with 5 bases between them. Per the germline V gene, CDR1 is MDHEN and CDR2 is SYDVKM. The CDR3 has 11 amino acids. CDR3 bases: TGTGCCAGCAGTCGAGTCTATGGCTACACCTTC. Translated, it gives CASSRVYGYTF.

The chain combines TRBV5-1 with TRBJ2-1; 15 positions agree with TRBD2. J was trimmed by 8 bases and V by 3 bases; bases with no gene match: 12. The germline gives CDR1 SGHRS, CDR2 YFSETQ. The CDR3 runs 18 residues. This CDR3 is CASSSYGLAGGPPYEQFF. CDR3 in DNA: TGCGCCAGCAGCTCGTACGGACTAGCGGGAGGGCCGCCGTATGAGCAGTTCTTC.

The CDR3 reads CASSALTGRLYGYTF. The CDR3 bases are TGTGCCAGCAGCGCCCTGACAGGGCGACTCTATGGCTACACCTTC. This chain connects TRBV9 to TRBJ1-2, with TRBD1 identical over 7 bases. The CDR3 has 15 amino acids. The germline V gene has CDR1 SGDLS and CDR2 YYNGEE. V was clipped by 3 bases and J by 4 bases; unmatched bases: 9.

As to this clone: Other DNA sequences in the sample encode the same CDR3. The rearrangement uses TRBV7-2 and TRBJ2-3; 8 bases fit TRBD2. Per germline, CDR1 SGHTA and CDR2 FQGNSA. Trimming at V came to 1 base and at J to 3 bases, leaving 6 bases not matched to a gene. The length of the CDR3 is 16 residues. CDR3 region: CASSLGLAGVTDTQYF. The CDR3 nucleotides read TGTGCCAGCAGCTTAGGGCTAGCGGGTGTGACAGATACGCAGTATTTT. Looking up the rest from reference TRBV7-2 and TRBJ2-3 gives the full variable domain: GAGVSQSPSNKVTEKGKDVELRCDPISGHTALYWYRQSLGQGLEFLIYFQGNSAPDKSGLPSDRFSAERTGGSVSTLTIQRTQQEDSAVYLCASSLGLAGVTDTQYFGPGTRLTVL.

The chain couples TRBV5-1 to TRBJ2-7, with D possibly being TRBD1 (5 bases). The CDR3 sequence is 13 residues long. CDR1 and CDR2 (germline): SGHRS, YFSETQ. V was pared by 3 bases and J by 6 bases, with 13 bases between. DNA for the CDR3: TGCGCCAGCAGCTCCTCAGGGTCCCGCGAGCAGTACTTC. It codes for CASSSSGSREQYF.

J is TRBJ1-2 and V is TRBV29-1; possibly TRBD1 for D (5 bases). The V and J ends lost 2 bases and 6 bases respectively, with 7 bases between them. The CDR3 runs 11 residues. Looked up from germline, CDR1 is SQVTM and CDR2 is ANQGSEA. The CDR3 nucleotides read TGCAGCGTTGAAAAGGGGAATGGCTACACCTTC. Translating gives CSVEKGNGYTF. The full variable domain, completed using reference TRBV29-1 and TRBJ1-2, is SAVISQKPSRDICQRGTSLTIQCQVDSQVTMMFWYRQQPGQSLTLIATANQGSEATYESGFVIDKFPISRPNLTFSTLTVSNMSPEDSSIYLCSVEKGNGYTFGSGTRLTVV.

Worth noting for this clone: A read error may produce the germline difference seen at one junction end. The same CDR3 can be traced to other DNA sequences in this sample. The V call is TRBV7-2, the J call TRBJ1-5; a possible D gene is TRBD1 (5 bases). CDR1 and CDR2 (germline): SGHTA, FQGNSA. The CDR3 sequence is 13 residues long. The CDR3 DNA follows: TGTGCCAGCAGCCTAATGCAGGGTCAGCCCCAGCACTTT. This encodes CASSLMQGQPQHF. The whole variable domain, filled in from reference TRBV7-2 and TRBJ1-5, reads GAGVSQSPSNKVTEKGKDVELRCDPISGHTALYWYRQSLGQGLEFLIYFQGNSAPDKSGLPSDRFSAERTGGSVSTLTIQRTQQEDSAVYLCASSLMQGQPQHFGDGTRLSIL.

The chain is built from TRBV4-3 and TRBJ2-5; 15 bases map to TRBD2. The V gene's germline CDR1 is LGHNA and CDR2 YSLEER. The trim removed 4 bases at V and 4 bases at J, leaving 1 base unmatched. This CDR3 is 15 amino acids long. In DNA, the CDR3 is TGCGCCAGCAGCCCGGGACTAGCGGGAGGAGAGACCCAGTACTTC. This encodes CASSPGLAGGETQYF.

This clone has more than one count but fewer than ten. The V gene is TRBV13, the J gene TRBJ1-1; 9 positions agree with TRBD1. Losses at the gene ends were 2 bases for V and 6 bases for J; bases not matched to a gene: 7. In germline, CDR1 is PRHDT, CDR2 FYEKMQ (reference sequence). The CDR3 is 15 amino acids. The CDR3 nucleotides are TGTGCCAGCAGCTTAACAGGGGGCGCGATCTCTGAAGCTTTCTTT. Amino acids: CASSLTGGAISEAFF. The full variable domain, in which reference TRBV13 and TRBJ1-1 provide the parts outside the CDR3, is AAGVIQSPRHLIKEKRETATLKCYPIPRHDTVYWYQQGPGQDPQFLISFYEKMQSDKGSIPDRFSAQQFSDYHSELNMSSLELGDSALYFCASSLTGGAISEAFFGQGTRLTVV.

J is TRBJ1-2 and V is TRBV7-8; weak D call: TRBD1 (5 bases). There are 15 residues in the CDR3. Trimming took 5 bases from V and 8 from J, leaving 21 bases between them. CDR1 and CDR2 (germline): SGHVS, FQNEAQ. The CDR3 region is CASSPDTAGSFGYTF. CDR3 coding DNA: TGTGCCAGCAGCCCGGACACGGCTGGGTCTTTCGGCTACACCTTC.

The V and J genes are TRBV9 and TRBJ2-3; D is perhaps TRBD2 (6 bases). The V end was cut by 0 bases, the J end by 6 bases, with 11 bases between. The CDR3 length is 14 residues. The germline V gene encodes CDR1 SGDLS and CDR2 YYNGEE. CDR3 residues: CASSVGLDIDTQYF. The CDR3 nucleotides are TGTGCCAGCAGCGTAGGACTAGATATCGATACGCAGTATTTT.

The rearrangement links TRBV5-4 to TRBJ2-2; 7 bases align to TRBD1. This CDR3 has 17 residues. V was pared by 3 bases and J by 0 bases, with 8 bases of the junction left unmatched. CDR1 and CDR2 from the germline V gene are SGHNT and YYREEE (reference sequence). The CDR3 reads CASSSHPGGTNTGELFF. CDR3 nucleotide sequence: TGTGCCAGCAGCTCACACCCAGGGGGTACGAACACCGGGGAGCTGTTTTTT.

This chain uses TRBV10-1 with TRBJ2-1, with 9 bases aligning to TRBD2. V was pared by 3 bases and J by 6 bases, with 6 bases of the junction left unmatched. Germline CDR1 reads WNHNN; CDR2 reads SYGVQD (reference sequence). The CDR3 is 15 residues long. In nucleotides, the CDR3 is TGCGCCAGCAGTGATAGGTCTAGCGGGACCAATGAGCAGTTCTTC. Protein sequence: CASSDRSSGTNEQFF.

This chain connects TRBV2 to TRBJ1-6; 8 bases map to TRBD1. The germline CDR1 and CDR2 sequences are SNHLY and FYNNEI. The CDR3 is 15 amino acids. Trimming took 8 bases from V and 9 from J; bases not matched to a gene: 12. CDR3 in amino acids: CASLTGELRGSPLHF. DNA of the CDR3: TGTGCCAGCTTGACAGGGGAGCTTCGAGGTTCACCCCTCCACTTT.

The chain is built from TRBV6-6 and TRBJ2-3; 11 nucleotides align to TRBD2. Trimming cost V 6 bases and J 4 bases; bases outside gene matches: 3. The CDR3 runs 14 residues. The germline CDR1 and CDR2 sequences are MNHNY and SVGAGI (reference sequence). The CDR3 coding sequence is TGTGCCAGCAGACTAGCGGGAGTCCCAGATACGCAGTATTTT. Translated: CASRLAGVPDTQYF.

A word on this clone: Its ends do not fully match the called genes, so a read error is possible. This chain joins TRBV7-7 and TRBJ2-3; D unclear. Germline CDR1 and CDR2: SSHAT and FNYEAQ (reference sequence). The CDR3 has 13 residues. DNA of the CDR3: TGTGCTAGCAGCCCCGAAAACGCGGATACGCAGTATTTT. Encoded protein: CASSPENADTQYF.

V is TRBV4-1 and J is TRBJ2-5; D is undetermined. V lost 0 bases to trimming and J lost 11 bases, with 13 bases between them. Germline V CDR1 and CDR2: MGHRA, YSYEKL. The CDR3 length is 13 residues. The CDR3 nucleotides read TGCGCCAGCAGCCAAGAAGTCCTCTTGGAGCAGTACTTC. Its protein product is CASSQEVLLEQYF.

This sequence joins TRBV6-5 and TRBJ2-7, with D unresolved. V dropped 0 bases and J dropped 4 bases, with 7 bases sitting between them. CDR3 length: 13 residues. Looked up from germline, CDR1 is MNHEY and CDR2 is SVGAGI. The CDR3 DNA reads as TGTGCCAGCAGTTACTCGACATCATACGAGCAGTACTTC. It encodes CASSYSTSYEQYF.

The chain uses TRBV19 and TRBJ2-7, with 8 nucleotides matching TRBD2. After removal of 4 bases from V and 2 bases from J, the junction contained 4 bases not matched to a gene. The germline V gene encodes CDR1 LNHDA and CDR2 SQIVND (reference sequence). The length of the CDR3 is 14 residues. CDR3 region: CASSRAGEAYEQYF. The CDR3 region has the DNA TGTGCCAGTAGTAGAGCGGGAGAGGCCTACGAGCAGTACTTC.

The count of this clone is one. V and J are TRBV2 and TRBJ1-6; D not certain. The CDR3 runs 15 residues. Germline-derived CDR1 and CDR2 are SNHLY and FYNNEI. V gave up 8 bases and J gave up 5 bases, with 16 bases separating them. The CDR3: CASSMTYPNNSPLHF. CDR3 nucleotides: TGTGCCAGCTCTATGACTTATCCCAATAATTCACCCCTCCACTTT.

As to this clone: Other DNA sequences from this sample encode an identical CDR3 as well. This chain uses TRBV5-4 with TRBJ2-7, with D maybe TRBD2 (6 bases). V was pared by 3 bases and J by 0 bases, with 10 bases between. The CDR3 has 14 amino acids. CDR1 and CDR2 from the germline V gene are SGHNT and YYREEE (reference sequence). CDR3 DNA sequence: TGTGCCAGCAGCTGGAAGGAGGGCTCCTACGAGCAGTACTTC. Amino acids: CASSWKEGSYEQYF.

The chain is built from TRBV5-1 and TRBJ2-4; 9 bases line up with TRBD1. V dropped 4 bases and J dropped 7; count of bases not matched to a gene: 6. The CDR3 is made up of 14 amino acids. In germline, CDR1 is SGHRS, CDR2 YFSETQ. The CDR3, as DNA: TGCGCCAGCAGCCCCTGGACAGGGGTGAACATTCAGTACTTC. Translating gives CASSPWTGVNIQYF.

The V gene is TRBV19, the J gene TRBJ1-5, with a weak D call TRBD1 (5 bases). The CDR3 has 14 amino acids. Germline V CDR1 and CDR2: LNHDA, SQIVND (reference sequence). Trimming removed 6 bases from V and 2 bases from J, with 11 bases in between. The CDR3 nucleotides read TGTGCCAGTAGCTGGGGCAGGGGCAATCAGCCCCAGCATTTT. Its translation is CASSWGRGNQPQHF.

This sequence joins TRBV11-3 and TRBJ2-2, with D possibly matching TRBD1 (5 bases). In germline, CDR1 is SGHNT, CDR2 YENEEA. The CDR3 has 15 amino acids. V lost 0 bases and J lost 3, with 8 bases in between. This chain's CDR3 is CASSLDGADTGELFF. DNA for the CDR3: TGTGCCAGCAGCTTAGATGGGGCAGACACCGGGGAGCTGTTTTTT.

The chain combines TRBV11-3 with TRBJ1-1, with D tentatively TRBD1 (5 bases). V was pared by 0 bases and J by 10 bases, with 21 bases between. The CDR3 is 16 amino acids. CDR1 is SGHNT and CDR2 is YENEEA in the germline V gene. DNA for the CDR3: TGTGCCAGCAGCTTAGATCCGACGGTCTCAGGGAACGTAGCTTTCTTT. Protein sequence: CASSLDPTVSGNVAFF.

By its share, this clone is medium-sized. The V and J genes are TRBV7-9 and TRBJ2-7, with D tentatively TRBD2 (5 bases). V lost 5 bases to trimming and J lost 3 bases, with 11 bases between them. The CDR3 sequence is 13 residues long. Germline V gene data show CDR1 as SEHNR and CDR2 as FQNEAQ (reference sequence). Here the CDR3 DNA reads TGTGCCAGCAGCCCGGACTTGGACTACGAGCAGTACTTC. It translates to CASSPDLDYEQYF.